Presented here are 22 T cell receptor beta chains from one specimen sequenced in a study of T-cell reconstitution after alpha-beta-depleted transplantation in children. Preparation of the TCRbeta library was carried out with unique molecular identifiers. TCRdb re-derived calls from the PCR reads in MiXCR, one entry per CDR3 protein. Of around 340,000 distinct CDR3 sequences in the sample, 13% are singletons; the top ten hold roughly 4.3%. This material consisted of PBMCs, taken from the stem cell graft. The receptors were gathered from a human donor who donated a stem cell graft to a child with Fanconi anemia.

This clonotype was observed a few times. The chain has TRBV30 and TRBJ1-3; 9 nucleotides match TRBD1. CDR1 is GTSNPN, CDR2 SVGIG, per germline (reference sequence). V was clipped by 4 bases and J by 2 bases; unmatched bases: 12. The CDR3 spans 17 residues. CDR3 in DNA: TGTGCCTGGAATAGGGACAGGGTGAGGTCAGCTGGAAACACCATATATTTT. It codes for CAWNRDRVRSAGNTIYF.

This clonotype was found a few times. The chain couples TRBV5-1 to TRBJ2-3, with 12 bases matching TRBD2. V lost 4 bases to trimming and J lost 1 base; unmatched junction nucleotides: 13. CDR1 and CDR2 from the germline V gene are SGHRS and YFSETQ. This CDR3 has 19 amino acids. The CDR3 region is CASSVLGLAGSLGTDTQYF. The DNA for the CDR3 is TGCGCCAGCAGCGTACTCGGACTAGCGGGGAGTCTTGGCACAGATACGCAGTATTTT.

This clonotype has only a few counts. The chain links TRBV15 to TRBJ2-1, with 9 bases fitting TRBD1. The J segment lost 2 bases and the V segment lost 1 base, leaving 3 bases of the junction unmatched. Germline CDR1 reads LNHNV; CDR2 reads YYDKDF (reference sequence). This CDR3 has 16 amino acids. The CDR3 region has the DNA TGTGCCACCAGCAGAGGACAGGGGGAGACCTACAATGAGCAGTTCTTC. Its translation is CATSRGQGETYNEQFF.

This clonotype was recorded at least ten times. The V call is TRBV7-6, the J call TRBJ2-1, with a possible D match to TRBD1 (5 bases). V was cut by 3 bases and J by 5 bases, with 20 bases left in between. Looked up from germline, CDR1 is SGHVS and CDR2 is FNYEAQ. The CDR3 spans 17 residues. This CDR3 is CASSFLSDHRNDNEQFF. CDR3 sequence (DNA): TGTGCCAGCAGCTTTCTGTCTGACCACAGGAATGACAATGAGCAGTTCTTC.

The chain combines TRBV6-4 with TRBJ2-1; 13 nucleotides align to TRBD2. After removal of 4 bases from V and 10 bases from J, the junction contained 7 bases not matched to a gene. The germline CDR1 and CDR2 sequences are MRHNA and SNTAGT. This CDR3 has 15 amino acids. CDR3 residues: CASSGLAGGTGEQFF. CDR3 DNA: TGTGCCAGCAGTGGACTAGCGGGGGGCACAGGGGAGCAGTTCTTC.

The chain carries TRBV7-2 and TRBJ2-2; the D gene is possibly TRBD1 (6 bases). The CDR3 has 15 amino acids. The V gene lost 4 bases and the J gene lost 0 bases, with 9 bases spanning the gap. Germline-derived CDR1 and CDR2 are SGHTA and FQGNSA. The CDR3 DNA reads TGTGCCAGCAGCTCCGACAGGACGAACACCGGGGAGCTGTTTTTT. Its translation: CASSSDRTNTGELFF.

V usage is TRBV27 and J usage is TRBJ2-1, with 14 bases lining up with TRBD2. The CDR3 length is 16 residues. CDR1 is MNHEY and CDR2 is SMNVEV in the germline V gene (reference sequence). V was clipped by 4 bases and J by 4 bases; unmatched bases: 3. In DNA, the CDR3 is TGTGCCAGCAGTTCCGGGACTAGCGGGGGATACAATGAGCAGTTCTTC. Translated, it gives CASSSGTSGGYNEQFF.

This clonotype turned up a few times. The chain combines TRBV20-1 with TRBJ2-2; D could derive from TRBD1 or TRBD2 (5 bases each). The CDR3 loop spans 16 amino acids. V shed 3 bases and J shed 0 bases, with 14 bases lying between them. In germline, CDR1 is DFQATT, CDR2 SNEGSKA (reference sequence). The CDR3 nucleotides read TGCAGTGCTAGTTGGGGCGGACTTTCGAACACCGGGGAGCTGTTTTTT. This encodes CSASWGGLSNTGELFF.

The CDR3 loop reads CACMREGLTDTQYF. The CDR3 nucleotides are TGTGCCTGTATGAGGGAGGGCCTCACAGATACGCAGTATTTT. The chain employs TRBV30 and TRBJ2-3, with 7 bases matching TRBD2. The germline V gene has CDR1 GTSNPN and CDR2 SVGIG (reference sequence). Trimming took 6 bases from V and 2 from J; bases not matched to a gene: 8. The CDR3 has 14 residues.

V usage is TRBV5-1 and J usage is TRBJ1-5, with D possibly TRBD1 on 5 matching bases. V was pared by 10 bases and J by 6 bases, with 11 bases between. Germline V gene data show CDR1 as SGHRS and CDR2 as YFSETQ. The CDR3 totals 11 residues. CDR3 DNA: TGCGCCTGCTTGGGGGGTCAGCCCCAGCATTTT. Residues: CACLGGQPQHF.

This chain joins TRBV12-3 or TRBV12-4 and TRBJ1-3; D perhaps matches TRBD1 (6 bases). This CDR3 comprises 12 residues. Trimming removed 5 bases from V and 5 bases from J, with 7 bases in between. CDR3 protein: CASSRDRNTIYF. Here the CDR3 DNA reads TGTGCCAGCAGTCGGGACAGAAACACCATATATTTT.

The chain carries TRBV20-1 and TRBJ2-5; either TRBD1 or TRBD2 may fit D (5 bases each). Germline CDR1 and CDR2: DFQATT and SNEGSKA (reference sequence). The CDR3 is 13 amino acids. V was shortened by 0 bases and J by 5 bases, with 10 bases between the two germline ends. The CDR3 DNA is TGCAGTGCTAGAGATTGGGGGAGTGAGACCCAGTACTTC. Protein: CSARDWGSETQYF.

Worth noting for this clonotype: A single base separates this from a much larger clone, so it may be a read error. This chain links TRBV20-1 with TRBJ2-1; TRBD2 aligns across 7 bases. The CDR3 spans 17 residues. Germline lookup yields CDR1 DFQATT and CDR2 SNEGSKA (reference sequence). The DNA for the CDR3 is TGCTGTGCTAGAGATCCCGAGCGGGGAAGCTCCTACAATGAGCAGTTCTTC. Its translation: CCARDPERGSSYNEQFF.

This clonotype was recorded many times. The chain combines TRBV6-2 or TRBV6-3 with TRBJ2-2, with D possibly being TRBD2 (7 bases). The CDR3 covers 15 residues. CDR1 is MNHEY and CDR2 is SVGEGT in the germline V gene. Trimming took off 4 bases at V and 6 bases at J, with 15 bases between the two ends. CDR3 nucleotides: TGTGCCAGCAGTTTGACGGGGGGCGTCGCCGGGGAGCTGTTTTTT. Its translation is CASSLTGGVAGELFF.

The sample holds a few counts of this clonotype. The chain couples TRBV5-1 to TRBJ1-2; D unclear. The ends were cut back, 0 bases at V and 4 bases at J, with 7 bases in the middle. This CDR3 spans 13 amino acids. The germline V gene has CDR1 SGHRS and CDR2 YFSETQ. The CDR3 region is CASSLGILYGYTF. Written as DNA, the CDR3 is TGCGCCAGCAGCTTGGGCATACTCTATGGCTACACCTTC.

This clonotype was seen ten or more times. The chain employs TRBV7-6 and TRBJ2-7; 9 bases agree with TRBD1. J gave up 6 bases and V 6 bases, and 21 bases lay outside the gene matches. This CDR3 comprises 18 residues. Germline V lookup: CDR1 SGHVS, CDR2 FNYEAQ. The CDR3 DNA sequence: TGTGCCAGCAGTTCTCTTTCAGGAAAACCGGGACAGGGTTCCGAGCAGTACTTC. Translated, it gives CASSSLSGKPGQGSEQYF.

This clonotype was found a few times. The genes are TRBV3-1 and TRBJ2-1; D is possibly TRBD2 (5 bases). This CDR3 comprises 14 residues. V gave up 0 bases and J gave up 8 bases, with 11 bases separating them. Germline CDR1 and CDR2: LGHDT and YNNKEL (reference sequence). CDR3 residues: CASSQEVGRDEQFF. CDR3 sequence (DNA): TGTGCCAGCAGCCAAGAAGTAGGGCGGGATGAGCAGTTCTTC.

This chain links TRBV7-8 with TRBJ2-7, with 9 bases that match TRBD1. Germline V gene sequence: CDR1 SGHVS, CDR2 FQNEAQ. The junction had 4 bases not matched to a gene; V was cut back by 3 bases and J by 4 bases. The CDR3 totals 14 residues. For the CDR3, the DNA is TGTGCCAGCAGCTTCATCGACAGGGGGTACGAGCAGTACGTC. Its protein is CASSFIDRGYEQYV.

At least ten counts were recorded for this clonotype. The chain recombines TRBV29-1 with TRBJ2-5, with a weak D call TRBD2 (7 bases). The V end was cut by 4 bases, the J end by 5 bases, with 17 bases between. Germline V CDR1 and CDR2: SQVTM, ANQGSEA. The CDR3 consists of 14 residues. The CDR3 sequence is CSVVRGALKETQYF. In DNA form, the CDR3 reads TGCAGCGTTGTCCGGGGGGCTCTTAAGGAGACCCAGTACTTC.

The chain carries TRBV12-3 or TRBV12-4 and TRBJ2-5, with D possibly matching TRBD2 (5 bases). Trimming removed 6 bases at V and 2 bases at J, with 10 bases between. The CDR3 totals 13 residues. DNA for the CDR3: TGTGCCAGCAGCAAGGACTTTCAAGAGACCCAGTACTTC. It yields the protein CASSKDFQETQYF.

The chain has TRBV3-1 and TRBJ2-1, with 9 bases identical to TRBD1. V dropped 4 bases and J dropped 7; count of bases not matched to a gene: 5. Germline V gene data show CDR1 as LGHDT and CDR2 as YNNKEL (reference sequence). The CDR3 is 14 residues long. In DNA, the CDR3 is TGTGCCAGCAGCCGGACAGGGGTAGGGAATGAGCAGTTCTTC. Translated, it gives CASSRTGVGNEQFF.

There are many counts of this clonotype. Here the CDR3 reads CASGVQETQYF. CDR3 DNA sequence: TGTGCCAGCGGGGTCCAAGAGACCCAGTACTTC. V is TRBV12-3 or TRBV12-4 and J is TRBJ2-5, with D unclear. The CDR3 consists of 11 residues. V was shortened by 8 bases and J by 1 base, with 5 bases between the two germline ends.